The subject of this entry is one T cell receptor beta chain. Its specificity is not known. The time point was: 2014-2015 season, pre-vaccination. Excluded were substance abuse, HIV/AIDS, active cancer, immunomodulatory drugs and active illness. Between about 35 and 110 mL of blood was drawn per time point. This record comes from a study of follicular helper T cells after annual influenza vaccination. General study findings and limits: ICOS-CD38- cTfh most often held earlier Day 7 ICOS+CD38+ clones.

Clones were read by immunoSEQ multiplex PCR, and TCRdb kept only the in-frame ones, dropping some. This table has roughly 8,300 clones, approximately 85% appearing once. The sample consisted of CXCR5+ CD38- circulating T follicular helper cells from blood, taken on the day of influenza vaccination. Subset in this sample: circulating Tfh, non-naive CD4+CXCR5+PD-1+ (ICOS+CD38+ or ICOS-CD38-). The receptor was derived from an adult who received the influenza vaccine.

CDR3 coding DNA: TGTGCCAGCAGTTTCGGGACAGGAGGGAACACCGGGGAGCTGTTTTTT. Its protein is CASSFGTGGNTGELFF. This chain uses TRBV6-5 with TRBJ2-2, with 8 bases identical to TRBD1. The trim removed 4 bases at V and 1 base at J, leaving 5 bases unmatched. CDR1 MNHEY and CDR2 SVGAGI come from the germline V gene. The CDR3 is 16 residues long.